These T cell receptor beta chains were read from a single sample in a study of cytomegalovirus exposure and HLA in healthy donors. The assay was immunoSEQ multiplex PCR, and TCRdb's table has in-frame clones only and misses some. The table has roughly 110,000 clones, about three quarters seen once. Sequenced: PBMCs. The origin of the receptors is a man aged 30 to 45 in good health and CMV-seronegative. CDR3s include the opening cysteine and the closing phenylalanine or tryptophan. The order of the fields is D gene, J gene, clone size, V gene, CDR3 length, CDR3 DNA, CDR3 protein. The D gene is left open where the match is weak. Size is stated for part of the rows, as once, few or many counts, or as a class when the clone is expanded.

TRBD1,TRBJ1-2,-,TRBV7-8,17,TGTGCCAGCAGTTCAGCGGGGGGAGGGGGCGTCAACTATGGCTACACCTTC,CASSSAGGGGVNYGYTF
TRBD1,TRBJ2-2,-,TRBV27,16,TGTGCCAGCAGTTACGACAGGGCAGGACGACCCGGGGAGCTGTTTTTT,CASSYDRAGRPGELFF
-,TRBJ2-2,-,TRBV5-6,16,TGTGCCAGCAGCTTACTACGCGACTCGAACACCGGGGAGCTGTTTTTT,CASSLLRDSNTGELFF
TRBD2,TRBJ2-5,many,TRBV7-7,16,TGTGCCAGCAGCTTGCCGGGACTAGCGGACCAAGAGACCCAGTACTTC,CASSLPGLADQETQYF
TRBD1,TRBJ1-5,-,TRBV7-8,17,TGTGCCAGCAGCCATGTAGGTTGGACAGGGGAAGGTCAGCCCCAGCATTTT,CASSHVGWTGEGQPQHF
TRBD2,TRBJ2-3,-,TRBV6-1,14,TGTGCCAGCACCCTAGCGGGGCCGTCAGATACGCAGTATTTT,CASTLAGPSDTQYF
-,TRBJ2-2,-,TRBV19,14,TGTGCCAGCAGAGGGGCGGGGTACACCGGGGAGCTGTTTTTT,CASRGAGYTGELFF
-,TRBJ2-1,-,TRBV7-7,13,TGTGCCAGCAGCCCAGCGGGTTACAATGAGCAGTTCTTC,CASSPAGYNEQFF
TRBD2,TRBJ2-1,-,TRBV19,15,TGTGCCAGTAGTCCCGGGGGGGAGGGTACGATTGAGCAGTTCTTC,CASSPGGEGTIEQFF
TRBD1,TRBJ2-7,-,TRBV27,13,TGTGCCAGAACCTGGGGACAGAACTACGAGCAGTACTTC,CARTWGQNYEQYF
-,TRBJ2-3,-,TRBV7-6,16,TGTGCCAGCAGCTTACGAGAGTACCCCCGCACAGATACGCAGTATTTT,CASSLREYPRTDTQYF
TRBD2,TRBJ2-1,-,TRBV5-5,15,TGTGCCAGCAGCCTGGGACTAAACTCCTACAATGAGCAGTTCTTC,CASSLGLNSYNEQFF
TRBD1,TRBJ1-1,-,TRBV6-5,15,TGTGCCAGCAGACTCGGACAGGGGGCTGGCACTGAAGCTTTCTTT,CASRLGQGAGTEAFF
-,TRBJ2-3,-,TRBV2,13,TGTGCCAGCGGGGGGACTGGCACAGATACGCAGTATTTT,CASGGTGTDTQYF
TRBD1,TRBJ1-2,once,TRBV28,14,TGTGCCAGCAGTCGACAGGGGGCGAACTATGGCTACACCTTC,CASSRQGANYGYTF
-,TRBJ1-5,-,TRBV28,16,TGTGCCAGCAGTTTCAGGCCCCAATATAGCAATCAGCCCCAGCATTTT,CASSFRPQYSNQPQHF
TRBD1,TRBJ2-7,-,TRBV28,16,TGTGCCAGCAGTAACCTGGACAGGGGCGACTCCTACGAGCAGTACTTC,CASSNLDRGDSYEQYF
TRBD1,TRBJ2-5,once,TRBV7-2,14,TGTGCCAGCAGCTTTCGACAGGGCCAAGAGACCCAGTACTTC,CASSFRQGQETQYF
TRBD1,TRBJ1-2,-,TRBV5-1,15,TGCGCCAGCAGCTCGAGACAGGGGGCAAACTATGGCTACACCTTC,CASSSRQGANYGYTF
-,TRBJ2-4,-,TRBV5-1,15,TGCGCCAGCAGCTTGCCCACAACAGGGCTAGACATTCAGTACTTC,CASSLPTTGLDIQYF
TRBD1,TRBJ2-3,-,TRBV7-3,14,TGTGCCAGCAGCCCGGACAGGTGGGCAGATACGCAGTATTTT,CASSPDRWADTQYF
-,TRBJ1-6,-,TRBV6-1,12,TGTGCCAGCAGCCCCTCTCTCAGGTCCCTCCACTTT,CASSPSLRSLHF
-,TRBJ2-2,-,TRBV10-3,15,TGTGCCATCAGTGAGTCGTATAAAAACACCGGGGAGCTGTTTTTT,CAISESYKNTGELFF
TRBD1,TRBJ1-3,-,TRBV5-1,15,TGCGCCAGCAGCGCGGGACAGGCTATTGGAAACACCATATATTTT,CASSAGQAIGNTIYF
TRBD1,TRBJ2-1,-,TRBV2,15,TGTGCCAGCAGTGTGGGACAGGGGTTCTACAATGAGCAGTTCTTC,CASSVGQGFYNEQFF
TRBD1,TRBJ1-4,-,TRBV7-9,15,TGTGCCAGCAGTCAGACAGGGTTGGCTAATGAAAAACTGTTTTTT,CASSQTGLANEKLFF
TRBD2,TRBJ2-1,-,TRBV5-1,21,TGCGCCAGCAGCTCCACCAGAACCTGGGGACTAGCGGGAGGATCGGAGAATGAGCAGTTCTTC,CASSSTRTWGLAGGSENEQFF
TRBD1,TRBJ2-7,-,TRBV10-3,18,TGTGCCATCAGTGAGTCGGCCCGGAAGACAGGGACCCACTACGAGCAGTACTTC,CAISESARKTGTHYEQYF
-,TRBJ2-3,-,TRBV7-3,12,TGTGCCAGCAGCTACGGGACTCGCCCAGAGTATTTT,CASSYGTRPEYF
-,TRBJ2-2,-,TRBV11-3,13,TGTGCCAGCAGCTTGGACATGGGCGGGGAGCTGTTTTTT,CASSLDMGGELFF
-,TRBJ1-4,-,TRBV4-1,15,TGCGCCAGCAGTCTTTGGGGGGCAACTAATGAAAAACTGTTTTTT,CASSLWGATNEKLFF
TRBD1,TRBJ1-2,-,TRBV28,14,TGTGCCAGCAGTTTACCGACAGGGGTATTCGGCTACACCTTC,CASSLPTGVFGYTF
TRBD1,TRBJ1-2,-,TRBV5-6,12,TGTGCCAGCAGGGACAGGAACTATGGCTACACCTTC,CASRDRNYGYTF
TRBD1,TRBJ1-2,-,TRBV2,15,TGTGCCAGCAGTGACACAGGGGCGGTTAACTATGGCTACACCTTC,CASSDTGAVNYGYTF
TRBD1,TRBJ2-1,few,TRBV4-1,20,TGCGCCAGCAGCCAAGATGTGAACCGGGACAGGGATTTCGCCTACAATGAGCAGTTCTTC,CASSQDVNRDRDFAYNEQFF
TRBD2,TRBJ2-7,-,TRBV28,16,TGTGCCAGCAGTTTGACCGGGGCTAGCGGGGGGGCACTCCCCCTTTTC,CASSLTGASGGALPLF
-,TRBJ1-6,-,TRBV28,16,TGTGCCAGCAGTCAAACGACAGGTACTTTCAATTCACCCCTCCACTTT,CASSQTTGTFNSPLHF
-,TRBJ2-1,-,TRBV7-9,14,TGTGCCAGCAGCTTAGCGCGGGCCGGCAATGAGCAGTTCTTC,CASSLARAGNEQFF
-,TRBJ2-1,once,TRBV4-1,18,TGCGCCAGCAGCCAAGGGGGGCGACCGGGCCCAGCGAGAAATGAGCAGTTCTTC,CASSQGGRPGPARNEQFF
-,TRBJ2-5,-,TRBV11-2,16,TGTGCCAGCAGCTTAAATCGCGGTGGGTACCAAGAGACCCAGTACTTC,CASSLNRGGYQETQYF
-,TRBJ1-4,few,TRBV28,12,TGTGCCAGCAGTTTCAGGAATCAAAAACTGTTTTTT,CASSFRNQKLFF
-,TRBJ2-7,-,TRBV5-1,14,TGCGCCAGCAGCTTGGATGAGGTCAGACACGAGCAGTACTTC,CASSLDEVRHEQYF
-,TRBJ2-7,-,TRBV10-3,12,TGTGCCATCAGTGAGAGGCGGAACGAGCAGTACTTC,CAISERRNEQYF
TRBD1,TRBJ2-7,-,TRBV28,13,TGTGCCAGCCGGGACAGGGGGCGGGGCGAGCAGTACTTC,CASRDRGRGEQYF
-,TRBJ2-1,-,TRBV7-3,16,TGTGCCAGCAGCCCTACCCAGGCAGCCCCCTACAATGAGCAGTTCTTC,CASSPTQAAPYNEQFF
-,TRBJ2-1,-,TRBV5-4,14,TGTGCCAGCAGCCCGGGACAACTATACAATGAGCAGTTCTTC,CASSPGQLYNEQFF
-,TRBJ2-5,-,TRBV5-1,16,TGCGCCAGCAGCGAAGTTAGGGTTTTGGGGAGAGAGACCCAGTACTTC,CASSEVRVLGRETQYF
TRBD1,TRBJ2-7,-,TRBV6-5,14,TGTGCCAGCAGCCCCCCGGGACAGGGAGGCGAGCAGTACTTC,CASSPPGQGGEQYF
-,TRBJ2-2,once,TRBV6-6,16,TGTGCCAGCAGTACCTTCGGAGGTAAAGGGACCGGGGAGCTGTTTTTT,CASSTFGGKGTGELFF
-,TRBJ2-7,once,TRBV5-6,16,TGTGCCAGCAGCTTGGCTGAGGGTCTTAGCTCCTACGAGCAGTACTTC,CASSLAEGLSSYEQYF